One sample yielded the 11 T cell receptor beta chains listed below, sequenced in a study of CD8 T cells in Susac syndrome. The RNA, roughly 0.5 to 1 ug, was put through reverse transcription using random hexamers. TCRdb processed the immunoSEQ multiplex PCR reads anew with MiXCR; each CDR3 protein has one entry. The sample lists approximately 120,000 distinct CDR3 sequences, about 93% occurring once. Sequencing was carried out using CD4+ T cells from PBMCs. All receptors derive from a human donor in good health.

This chain connects TRBV9 to TRBJ2-7; 15 nucleotides line up with TRBD2. V was clipped by 2 bases and J by 1 base; unmatched bases: 1. CDR1 is SGDLS and CDR2 is YYNGEE in the germline V gene. This CDR3 is 16 amino acids long. Written as DNA, the CDR3 is TGTGCCAGCAGCGTGGGGACTAGCGGGAGGTCCTACGAGCAGTACTTC. As protein: CASSVGTSGRSYEQYF.

V gene TRBV5-1 combines with J gene TRBJ2-6; maybe TRBD2 (5 bases). In germline, CDR1 is SGHRS, CDR2 YFSETQ. The CDR3 has 13 amino acids. Trimming stripped 5 bases from V and 9 bases from J, with 12 bases between. CDR3 sequence (DNA): TGCGCCAGCAGTAACCGGGGAGACAACGTCCTGACTTTC. Translated: CASSNRGDNVLTF.

In nucleotides, the CDR3 is TGTGCCAGCAGCCTCGTGGGGCGCGGGAGAAGTACAGATACGCAGTATTTT. Its protein product is CASSLVGRGRSTDTQYF. This chain uses TRBV5-6 with TRBJ2-3, with 7 bases identical to TRBD2. The germline gives CDR1 SGHDT, CDR2 YYEEEE. The length of the CDR3 is 17 residues. After removal of 4 bases from V and 3 bases from J, the junction contained 14 bases not matched to a gene.

This sequence joins TRBV20-1 and TRBJ1-5; 7 nucleotides align to TRBD1. V lost 7 bases to trimming and J lost 2 bases; unmatched junction nucleotides: 5. Germline V lookup: CDR1 DFQATT, CDR2 SNEGSKA (reference sequence). CDR3 size: 13 residues. For the CDR3, the DNA is TGCAGTGTCGCCGGGACAGGCAATCAGCCCCAGCATTTT. Its protein is CSVAGTGNQPQHF.

This chain links TRBV6-2 or TRBV6-3 with TRBJ2-7; 11 bases fit TRBD1. Germline values: CDR1 MNHEY, CDR2 SVGEGT. There are 15 residues in the CDR3. V lost 3 bases and J lost 7; bases outside the gene matches: 8. The DNA for the CDR3 is TGTGCCAGCAGTTATGTTGGACAGGGGGCGCGGGAGCAGTACTTC. Translated, it gives CASSYVGQGAREQYF.

The chain carries TRBV20-1 and TRBJ2-1; D is uncertain. The germline V gene has CDR1 DFQATT and CDR2 SNEGSKA (reference sequence). This CDR3 comprises 11 residues. Deletions cut 4 bases from V and 3 bases from J, with 4 bases between. The CDR3 protein is CSATIYNEQFF. CDR3 nucleotides: TGCAGTGCTACTATCTACAATGAGCAGTTCTTC.

This chain joins TRBV5-4 and TRBJ2-7; 7 nucleotides align to TRBD2. Germline V gene data show CDR1 as SGHNT and CDR2 as YYREEE (reference sequence). The CDR3 length is 15 residues. Trimming at V came to 1 base and at J to 2 bases, leaving 6 bases not matched to a gene. The CDR3 DNA follows: TGTGCCAGCAGCTTGTCTGGGAGCGGGACCTACGAGCAGTACTTC. This codes for CASSLSGSGTYEQYF. The full variable domain, completed using reference TRBV5-4 and TRBJ2-7, is ETGVTQSPTHLIKTRGQQVTLRCSSQSGHNTVSWYQQALGQGPQFIFQYYREEENGRGNFPPRFSGLQFPNYSSELNVNALELDDSALYLCASSLSGSGTYEQYFGPGTRLTVT.

The CDR3 is CASSPLSRTSGKGRETQYF. The DNA for the CDR3 is TGTGCCAGTAGTCCCCTTTCACGGACTAGCGGGAAGGGAAGAGAGACCCAGTACTTC. The gene calls are TRBV19 and TRBJ2-5; 12 positions match TRBD2. The V gene end was trimmed by 5 bases and the J gene end by 4 bases; junction bases not matched to a gene: 17. CDR1 and CDR2 from the germline V gene are LNHDA and SQIVND (reference sequence). This CDR3 region has 19 residues.

The gene calls are TRBV6-5 and TRBJ2-1; D uncertain. Trimming stripped 1 base from V and 7 bases from J, with 14 bases between. Germline values: CDR1 MNHEY, CDR2 SVGAGI. The CDR3 runs 15 residues. CDR3 DNA sequence: TGTGCCAGCAGTTACTTTGGTCTTCTAGAGAATGAGCAGTTCTTC. Its translation is CASSYFGLLENEQFF.

V is TRBV7-2 and J is TRBJ1-2; D is unclear. CDR1 is SGHTA, CDR2 FQGNSA, per germline. CDR3 length equals 15 residues. Trimming pared 4 bases from V and 2 bases from J, leaving 14 bases between. The CDR3 nucleotides are TGTGCCAGCAGCTCCCCCCTAAGGCGCAACTATGGCTACACCTTC. This gives the protein CASSSPLRRNYGYTF.

This chain links TRBV7-2 with TRBJ1-2, with a tentative D call TRBD1 (6 bases). V lost 4 bases and J lost 4, with 13 bases in between. The germline V gene encodes CDR1 SGHTA and CDR2 FQGNSA. The CDR3 sequence is 14 residues long. CDR3 in amino acids: CASSSSGASYGYTF. The DNA for the CDR3 is TGTGCCAGCAGCTCCTCAGGGGCCTCCTATGGCTACACCTTC.